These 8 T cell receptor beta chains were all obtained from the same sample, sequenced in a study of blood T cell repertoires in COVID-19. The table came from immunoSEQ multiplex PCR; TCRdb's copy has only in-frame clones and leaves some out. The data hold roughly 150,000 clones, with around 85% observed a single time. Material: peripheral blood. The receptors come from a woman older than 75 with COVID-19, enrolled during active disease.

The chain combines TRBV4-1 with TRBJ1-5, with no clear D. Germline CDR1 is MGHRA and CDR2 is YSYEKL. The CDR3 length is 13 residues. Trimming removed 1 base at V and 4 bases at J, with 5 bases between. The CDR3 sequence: CASSQAGNQPQHF. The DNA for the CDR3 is TGCGCCAGCAGCCAAGCGGGGAATCAGCCCCAGCATTTT.

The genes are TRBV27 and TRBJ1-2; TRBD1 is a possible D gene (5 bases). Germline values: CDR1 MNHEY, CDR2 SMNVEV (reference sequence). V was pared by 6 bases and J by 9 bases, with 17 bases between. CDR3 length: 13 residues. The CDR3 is CASSPSGGRRYTF. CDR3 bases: TGTGCCAGCAGCCCGTCGGGGGGAAGGCGCTACACCTTC.

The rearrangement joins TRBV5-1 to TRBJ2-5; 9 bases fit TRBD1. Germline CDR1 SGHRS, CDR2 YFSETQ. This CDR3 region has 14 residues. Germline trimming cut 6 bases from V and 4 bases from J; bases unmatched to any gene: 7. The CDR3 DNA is TGCGCCAGCACTGTAACAGGGGGCGGAGAGACCCAGTACTTC. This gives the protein CASTVTGGGETQYF.

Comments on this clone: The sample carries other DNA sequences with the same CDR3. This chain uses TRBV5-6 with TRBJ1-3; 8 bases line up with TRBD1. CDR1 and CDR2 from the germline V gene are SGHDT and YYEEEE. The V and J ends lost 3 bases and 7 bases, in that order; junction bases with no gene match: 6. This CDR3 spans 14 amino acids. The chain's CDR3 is CASSSTGAGNTIYF. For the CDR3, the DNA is TGTGCCAGCAGCTCGACAGGGGCAGGGAACACCATATATTTT.

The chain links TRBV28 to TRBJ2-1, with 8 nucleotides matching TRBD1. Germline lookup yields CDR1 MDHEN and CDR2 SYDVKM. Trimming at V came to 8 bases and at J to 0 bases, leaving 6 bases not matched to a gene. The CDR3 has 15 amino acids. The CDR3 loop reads CASWGDRSSYNEQFF. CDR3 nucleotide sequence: TGTGCCAGCTGGGGGGACAGGAGCTCCTACAATGAGCAGTTCTTC.

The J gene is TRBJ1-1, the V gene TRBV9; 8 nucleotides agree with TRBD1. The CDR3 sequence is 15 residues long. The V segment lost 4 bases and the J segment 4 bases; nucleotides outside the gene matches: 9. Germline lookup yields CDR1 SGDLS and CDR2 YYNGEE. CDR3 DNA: TGTGCCAGCAGCCCACCATCAGGGGGCCTCACTGAAGCTTTCTTT. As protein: CASSPPSGGLTEAFF.

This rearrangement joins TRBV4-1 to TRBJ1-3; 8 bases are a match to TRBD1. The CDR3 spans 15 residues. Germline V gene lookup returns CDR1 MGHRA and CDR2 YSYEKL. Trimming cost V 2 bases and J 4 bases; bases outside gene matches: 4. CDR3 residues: CASSQNRGGGNTIYF. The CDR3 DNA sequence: TGCGCCAGCAGCCAAAACAGGGGGGGAGGAAACACCATATATTTT.

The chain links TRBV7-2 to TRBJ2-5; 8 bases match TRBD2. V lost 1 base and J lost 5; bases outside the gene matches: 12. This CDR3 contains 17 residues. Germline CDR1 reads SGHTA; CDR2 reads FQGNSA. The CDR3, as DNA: TGTGCCAGCAGCTTAGGTATAGGTAGCGGGATTGGGGAGACCCAGTACTTC. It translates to CASSLGIGSGIGETQYF.